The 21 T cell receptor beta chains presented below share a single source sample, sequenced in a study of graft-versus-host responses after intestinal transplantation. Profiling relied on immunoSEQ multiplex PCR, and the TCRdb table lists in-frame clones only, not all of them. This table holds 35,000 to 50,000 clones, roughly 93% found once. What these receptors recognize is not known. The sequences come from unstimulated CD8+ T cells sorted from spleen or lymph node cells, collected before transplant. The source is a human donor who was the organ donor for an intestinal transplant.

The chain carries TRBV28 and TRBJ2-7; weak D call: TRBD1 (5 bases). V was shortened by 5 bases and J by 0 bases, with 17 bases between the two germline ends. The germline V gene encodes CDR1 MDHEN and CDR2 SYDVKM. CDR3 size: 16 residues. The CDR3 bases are TGTGCCAGCAGTCCAACCCCCGACAGTACCTCCTACGAGCAGTACTTC. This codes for CASSPTPDSTSYEQYF.

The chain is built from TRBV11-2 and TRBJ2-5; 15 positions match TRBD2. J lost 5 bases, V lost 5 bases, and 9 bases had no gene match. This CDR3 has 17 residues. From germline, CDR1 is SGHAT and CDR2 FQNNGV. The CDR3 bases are TGTGCCAGCAGCCCATGGACTAGCGGGAGGGCTGTTGAGACCCAGTACTTC. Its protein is CASSPWTSGRAVETQYF.

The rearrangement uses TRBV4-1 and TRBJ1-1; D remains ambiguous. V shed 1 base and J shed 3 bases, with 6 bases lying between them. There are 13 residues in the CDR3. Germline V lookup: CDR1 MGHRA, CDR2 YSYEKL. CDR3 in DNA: TGCGCCAGCAGCCAAGTCGGGGACACTGAAGCTTTCTTT. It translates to CASSQVGDTEAFF.

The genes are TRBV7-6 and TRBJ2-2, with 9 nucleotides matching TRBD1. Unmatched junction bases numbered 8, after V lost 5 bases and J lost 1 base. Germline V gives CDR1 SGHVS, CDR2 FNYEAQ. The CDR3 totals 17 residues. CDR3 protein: CASSEYTGGLNTGELFF. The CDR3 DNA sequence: TGTGCCAGCAGCGAATATACAGGGGGCTTGAACACCGGGGAGCTGTTTTTT. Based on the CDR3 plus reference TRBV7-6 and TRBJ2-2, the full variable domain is GAGVSQSPRYKVTKRGQDVALRCDPISGHVSLYWYRQALGQGPEFLTYFNYEAQQDKSGLPNDRFSAERPEGSISTLTIQRTEQRDSAMYRCASSEYTGGLNTGELFFGEGSRLTVL.

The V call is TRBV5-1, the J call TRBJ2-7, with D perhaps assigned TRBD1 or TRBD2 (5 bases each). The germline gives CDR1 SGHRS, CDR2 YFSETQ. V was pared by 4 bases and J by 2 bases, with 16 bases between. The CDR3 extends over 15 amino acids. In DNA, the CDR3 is TGCGCCAGCAGCGAGGGGACGGGGCCCCCCTACGAGCAGTACTTC. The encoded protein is CASSEGTGPPYEQYF.

The chain's CDR3 is CASSQDRLARYEQYF. For the CDR3, the DNA is TGTGCCAGCAGCCAAGATAGGCTAGCTCGCTACGAGCAGTACTTC. The chain employs TRBV4-2 and TRBJ2-7; tentative D call: TRBD2 (5 bases). Trimming took 0 bases from V and 3 from J, leaving 12 bases between them. This CDR3 has 15 amino acids. Germline V gives CDR1 LGHNA, CDR2 YNFKEQ.

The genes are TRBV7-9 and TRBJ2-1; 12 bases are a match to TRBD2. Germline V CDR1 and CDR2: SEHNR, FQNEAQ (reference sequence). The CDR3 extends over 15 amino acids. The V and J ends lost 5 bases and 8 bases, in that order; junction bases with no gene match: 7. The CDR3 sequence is CASSPTSGGNHEQFF. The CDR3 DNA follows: TGTGCCAGCAGCCCCACTAGCGGGGGGAACCATGAGCAGTTCTTC.

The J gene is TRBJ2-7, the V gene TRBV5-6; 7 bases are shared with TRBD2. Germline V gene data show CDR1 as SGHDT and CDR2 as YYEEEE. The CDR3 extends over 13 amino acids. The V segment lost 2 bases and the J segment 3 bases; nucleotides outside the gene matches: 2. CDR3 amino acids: CASSFWGGYEQYF. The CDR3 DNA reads TGTGCCAGCAGCTTCTGGGGGGGCTACGAGCAGTACTTC. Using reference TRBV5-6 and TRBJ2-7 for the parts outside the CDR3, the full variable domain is DAGVTQSPTHLIKTRGQQVTLRCSPKSGHDTVSWYQQALGQGPQFIFQYYEEEERQRGNFPDRFSGHQFPNYSSELNVNALLLGDSALYLCASSFWGGYEQYFGPGTRLTVT.

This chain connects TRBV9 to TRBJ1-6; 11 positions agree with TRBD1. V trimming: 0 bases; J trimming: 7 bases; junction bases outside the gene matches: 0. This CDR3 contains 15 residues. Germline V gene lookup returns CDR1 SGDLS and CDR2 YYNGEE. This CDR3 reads CASSVGTGGNSPLHF. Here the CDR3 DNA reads TGTGCCAGCAGCGTAGGGACAGGGGGCAATTCACCCCTCCACTTT.

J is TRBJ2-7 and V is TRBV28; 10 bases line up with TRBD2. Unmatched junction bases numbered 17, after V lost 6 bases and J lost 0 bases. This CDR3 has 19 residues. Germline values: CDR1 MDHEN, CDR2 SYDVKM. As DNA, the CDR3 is TGTGCCAGCAGCCCCGCCACATTTACTAGCGGGACATCCTCCTACGAGCAGTACTTC. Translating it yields CASSPATFTSGTSSYEQYF.

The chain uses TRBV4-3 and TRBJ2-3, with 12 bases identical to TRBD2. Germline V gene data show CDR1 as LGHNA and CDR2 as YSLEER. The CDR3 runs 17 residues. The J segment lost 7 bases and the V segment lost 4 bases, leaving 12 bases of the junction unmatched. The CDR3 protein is CASSRVIGTSGGNTQYF. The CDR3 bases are TGCGCCAGCAGCCGAGTTATAGGAACTAGCGGGGGGAATACGCAGTATTTT.

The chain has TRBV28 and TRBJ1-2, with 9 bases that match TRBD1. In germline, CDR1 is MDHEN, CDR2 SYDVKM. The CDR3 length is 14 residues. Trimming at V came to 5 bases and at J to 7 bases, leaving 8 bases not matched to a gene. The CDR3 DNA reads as TGTGCCAGCAGTAATCTACCGGGACAGGGTGGCTACACCTTC. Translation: CASSNLPGQGGYTF.

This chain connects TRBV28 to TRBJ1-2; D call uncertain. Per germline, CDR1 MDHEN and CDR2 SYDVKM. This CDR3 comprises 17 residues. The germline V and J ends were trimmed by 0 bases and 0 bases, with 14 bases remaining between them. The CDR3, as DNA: TGTGCCAGCAGTTTATGCATAAAGGCAGATACTAACTATGGCTACACCTTC. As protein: CASSLCIKADTNYGYTF.

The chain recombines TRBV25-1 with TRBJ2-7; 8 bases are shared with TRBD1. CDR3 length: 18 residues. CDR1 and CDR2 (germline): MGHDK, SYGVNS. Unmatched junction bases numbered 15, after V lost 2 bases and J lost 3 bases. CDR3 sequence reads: CASSERGLRGTGRYEQYF. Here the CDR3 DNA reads TGTGCCAGCAGTGAAAGGGGACTCAGGGGGACAGGTCGCTACGAGCAGTACTTC.

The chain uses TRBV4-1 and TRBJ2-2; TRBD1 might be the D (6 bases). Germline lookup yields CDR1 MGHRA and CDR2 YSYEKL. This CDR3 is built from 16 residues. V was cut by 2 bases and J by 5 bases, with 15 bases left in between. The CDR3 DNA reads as TGCGCCAGCAGCCAAAGAATAAACAGGGTTACCGGGGAGCTGTTTTTT. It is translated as CASSQRINRVTGELFF.

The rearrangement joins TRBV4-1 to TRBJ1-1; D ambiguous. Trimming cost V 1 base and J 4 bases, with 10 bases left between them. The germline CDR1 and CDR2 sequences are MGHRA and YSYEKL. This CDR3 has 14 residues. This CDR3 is CASSQVGESTEAFF. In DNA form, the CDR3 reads TGCGCCAGCAGCCAAGTAGGCGAGAGCACTGAAGCTTTCTTT.

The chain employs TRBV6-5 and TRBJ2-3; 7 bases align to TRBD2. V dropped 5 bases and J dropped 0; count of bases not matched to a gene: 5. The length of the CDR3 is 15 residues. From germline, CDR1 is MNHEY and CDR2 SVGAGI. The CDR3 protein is CASSALSGSTDTQYF. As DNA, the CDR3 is TGTGCCAGCAGTGCCCTTAGCGGGAGCACAGATACGCAGTATTTT.

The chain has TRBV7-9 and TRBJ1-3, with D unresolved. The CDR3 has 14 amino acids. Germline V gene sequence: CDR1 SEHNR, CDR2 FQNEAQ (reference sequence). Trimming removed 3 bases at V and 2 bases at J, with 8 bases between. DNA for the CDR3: TGTGCCAGCAGCTTGACGACCGCTGGAAACACCATATATTTT. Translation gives CASSLTTAGNTIYF. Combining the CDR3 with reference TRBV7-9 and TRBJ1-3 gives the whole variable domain DTGVSQNPRHKITKRGQNVTFRCDPISEHNRLYWYRQTLGQGPEFLTYFQNEAQLEKSRLLSDRFSAERPKGSFSTLEIQRTEQGDSAMYLCASSLTTAGNTIYFGEGSWLTVV.

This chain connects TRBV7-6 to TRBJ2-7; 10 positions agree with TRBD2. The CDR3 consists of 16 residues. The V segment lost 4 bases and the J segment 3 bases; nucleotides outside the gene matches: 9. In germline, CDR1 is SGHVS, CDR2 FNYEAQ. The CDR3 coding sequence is TGTGCCAGCAGCTCAGAAGGGCTAGCGGGAGACTACGAGCAGTACTTC. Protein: CASSSEGLAGDYEQYF.

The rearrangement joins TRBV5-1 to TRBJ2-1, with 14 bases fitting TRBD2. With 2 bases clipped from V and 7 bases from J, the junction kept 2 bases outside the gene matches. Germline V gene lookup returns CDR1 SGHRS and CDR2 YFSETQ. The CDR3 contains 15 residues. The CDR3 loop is CASSLGLAGGNEQFF. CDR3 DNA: TGCGCCAGCAGCTTAGGACTAGCGGGAGGTAATGAGCAGTTCTTC.

The CDR3 sequence is CASSLGGSGSQPQHF. DNA for the CDR3: TGTGCCAGCAGTTTGGGAGGGAGCGGGTCTCAGCCCCAGCATTTT. This chain links TRBV28 with TRBJ1-5; no reliable D call. The V gene lost 3 bases and the J gene lost 6 bases, with 15 bases spanning the gap. This CDR3 spans 15 amino acids. Germline V gene lookup returns CDR1 MDHEN and CDR2 SYDVKM.